This T cell receptor (beta chain) emerged from a study of cytomegalovirus exposure and HLA in healthy donors (dated by TCRdb to 2016 to 2017). General notes on the study: An earlier analysis of 587 of the donors reported 250 to 350 Gb of sequence data and 120 million or so unique TCR beta sequences from around 200 million T cells. Around 330 gigabases of sequencing data and around 85 million unique TCR sequences made up an early release that covered approximately 700 HLA-typed donors. Among the roughly 380 genotyped donors, about 83% belonged to the genetic ancestry cluster associated with self-reported Caucasian donors. The aim of the study was to test whether cataloging public T cell receptors could identify signatures of past pathogen exposure. The study used immunosequencing to profile the T cell repertoires of under 700 subjects and linked those repertoires to cytomegalovirus serostatus. Besides the first cohort of 666 subjects, a separate validation cohort made up of roughly 120 different subjects was used. The study combined high-throughput TCR immunosequencing, statistical association of individual TCRs with disease status, and machine learning to predict cytomegalovirus infection status. In a later analysis, previously published TCR beta repertoires from 500 to 750 donors were re-analyzed and high-resolution HLA genotyping was added so that TCR occurrence patterns could be studied. Rather than using new phenotypic data, the later analysis identified candidate immune exposures from TCR beta sequences and from how often those sequences occurred across donors. In an earlier analysis of roughly 540 of the donors, high-throughput TCR beta sequencing was used to judge whether each TCR beta V gene segment behaved as functional or pseudogenic. Alongside the repertoire data, information on donor age, sex, ethnicity and CMV serostatus was compiled. Genome-wide SNP genotypes for about three fifths of the roughly 670 donors were used in a later genetic analysis, which treated that subset as a discovery cohort. All discovery cohort repertoires had been generated using a single sequencing platform. HLA typing included class I and class II loci at four-digit resolution. Typing coverage varied by locus: roughly 629-640 donors for A, B, C, DRB1 and DQB1; more than 500 for DQA1; about 570 for DPA1; fewer than 480 for DPB1. A few DR-DQ haplotypes were treated as single units for association and clustering because of strong linkage in the cohort. On average, around 200,000 unique TCR beta nucleotide sequences were sequenced per donor among 398 genotyped donors of the cohort, with 15% to 20% of those sequences being non-productive.

Broad study findings and their caveats: Because counts were too low, roughly 16 rarely observed V segments, including chromosome 9 orphons, were left out of the earlier analysis of approximately 500 of the donors. Some IMGT-functional V segments, including TRBV6-2 and TRBV6-3, could not be distinguished by the 87-base-pair reads and were therefore excluded. According to a later genetic analysis, donors in an Asian-associated ancestry cluster had fewer N-insertions in productive TCRs than the approximately 610-donor mean. Strong co-occurrence of HLA alleles, especially DR and DQ, made assigning TCR associations to individual alleles difficult. In a later analysis, TCR association rates were found to vary across HLA loci, with the most associated TCRs seen for DRB1 alleles and the fewest for HLA-C alleles. Specific HLA alleles were associated with 15,000 to 20,000 TCR beta sequences at a false discovery rate of 0.05 in a later analysis. In a later genetic analysis, a missense DCLRE1C variant was associated with V-gene and J-gene trimming of TCR beta chains, and the association was replicated in an independent cohort. Linkage disequilibrium might explain the correlated functional status among segregating V segments, but an unknown experimental factor could not be excluded. In an earlier analysis of approximately 590 of the donors, most TCR beta V segments appeared in productive rearrangements about 87% or about 30% of the time, broadly matching IMGT annotations. Because HLA typing was missing for some donors at each locus, association tests included only the typed subset. The authors suggested that the approach could potentially be extended to other disease states and immunological phenotypes. A later analysis reported that several top co-occurrence clusters appeared linked to parvovirus B19, influenza, CMV and Epstein-Barr virus. Most TCR sequences were observed very rarely across donors, whereas some public TCRs were present in many individuals. In a later analysis, HLA-associated TCR beta chains were found to be more clonally expanded and to have lower generation probabilities than equally common non-associated chains. The study listed 150 to 200 TCR beta chains as associated with cytomegalovirus. The classifier was reported to diagnose cytomegalovirus status with high specificity and sensitivity in both the original cohort and the validation cohort. CMV serostatus was the only immune exposure information available for the cohort. In vitro tests confirmed that a few of the cytomegalovirus-associated TCR beta chains recognize cytomegalovirus antigens. A cluster of highly shared sequence variants was judged likely to be a technical artifact of the sequencing pipeline. In this cohort, only TCR beta chains were sequenced, and detectable features were limited by the absence of alpha or paired-chain data. A further reported finding was that TCR beta sequences accurately predicted the HLA-A and HLA-B alleles for most subjects in the first cohort. According to a later analysis, most CMV-associated TCR beta chains appeared to be HLA-restricted, and the HLA associations seemed to be driven largely by CMV exposure. Sequencing depth was assumed to be roughly uniform across donors in the presence/absence analyses, though that assumption may not hold.

Receptor libraries were prepared by the immunoSEQ multiplex PCR assay. A mixture of 60 forward primers for TCR Vbeta segments and 13 reverse primers for TCR Jbeta segments was used in the multiplex PCR. A multiplex PCR assay on genomic DNA amplified the CDR3 region of rearranged TCR beta genes. On the Illumina HiSeq System, the amplified TCR beta libraries were sequenced as 87-base-pair reads. In the paper's pipeline: In a later analysis, some 80 million unique TCR beta chains were counted across the roughly 670 repertoires, and roughly 11 million of these chains were shared by at least two donors. A nearest-neighbor algorithm error-corrected the raw reads and collapsed the reads into unique sequences, merging closely related sequences to remove PCR and sequencing errors. Alignment of CDR3 sequences to IMGT reference sequences was used to assign V, D and J gene segments. For a sequence to be retained, at least a six-nucleotide match to both a V gene segment and a J gene segment was required. Rearrangements were classified as productive when the CDR3 lacked stop codons and remained in frame with V and J, and all other rearrangements were classified as non-productive. CDR3 was defined according to IMGT convention as the region running from the second conserved V-encoded cysteine to the conserved J-encoded phenylalanine. The earlier analysis of more than 450 of the donors excluded sequences that lacked an unambiguous match to a single V gene segment. In an earlier analysis of roughly 500 of the donors, V segments were called functional above 56.7% productive rearrangements and were called segregating when the between-donor standard deviation exceeded 5%. A statistical classification framework was built to diagnose cytomegalovirus status from the catalog of TCR beta chain sequences. In a later analysis, V and J genes were assigned by comparing TCR nucleotide sequences against IMGT/GENE-DB human TR gene sequences. In a later analysis, CDR3 sequences and most-parsimonious VDJ recombination scenarios were assigned using the TCRdist pipeline. A later analysis defined each TCR beta chain by its CDR3 amino acid sequence plus V-gene family, and excluded reads lacking a unique V-gene family. As a way to deal with suspected cross-contamination and a sequencing artifact, a later analysis dropped hundreds of nucleotide sequences that were highly shared and had low generation probability. In a later analysis, a clonal expansion index was calculated for each public chain from normalized within-repertoire ranks of inferred template counts. In a later analysis, generation probabilities were computed using a VDJ recombination model fitted to out-of-frame rearrangements, and the results were checked against IGoR. Hypergeometric tests were used in a later analysis to score TCR-TCR, TCR-HLA and TCR-CMV co-occurrence, with a repertoire-size bias correction applied to the TCR pairs. False discovery rates were estimated in a later analysis by permuting HLA or CMV assignments 20 times. A later analysis grouped co-occurring TCRs with DBSCAN, adding TCRdist sequence similarity when clustering within HLA-allele-positive subsets. For co-occurrence clustering, repertoires with fewer than 30,000 or more than 120,000 public chains were excluded, along with roughly 5 repertoires with anomalous nucleotide sharing. Held by TCRdb, this immuneACCESS table contains in-frame sequences only and omits some clones. Under half of the omission traces to an unresolved V gene where checked; the cause of the rest is unknown. Clonal size and the V and J genes are those of that table, whereas D and trimming came from the DNA. The sample table shows about 190,000 clones, and 80% are seen once. Around 1% of the sample goes to the ten largest clones.

The germline V gene specifies SGHRS as CDR1 and YFSETQ as CDR2. There are 13 amino acids in the CDR3, from cysteine to phenylalanine inclusive. Kept here is only the CDR3 DNA, which spans 39 bases and is read in frame from base 1. V was cut back by 0 bases and J by 7 bases, leaving a gap of 11 bases between them. With regard to this clone: This clone's antigen is unknown. Per-nucleotide qualities are absent, and no much larger clonotype sits a single base away.

In total, 500 to 700 healthy bone marrow donors made up the cohort. Cohort members were all nominally healthy when sampled, although unrecorded immune exposures were likely present. The donor tested CMV seronegative and was one of the 352 seronegative cohort members. Each donor provided a peripheral blood sample, and peripheral blood mononuclear cells were used for TCR beta sequencing. The Qiagen DNeasy Blood Extraction Kit was used to extract genomic DNA from the blood cell samples. Recombination joined TRBV5-1 with TRBJ2-7; a weak D assignment points to TRBD2 (5 bases agree). The sequenced material came from PBMCs. The sequence was collected from a woman aged 40 to 55 in good health and CMV-seronegative. The bases read TGCGCCAGCAGCTTGGTGGAGGCCCTGGAGCAGTACTTC. Its translation reads: CASSLVEALEQYF.